This T cell receptor beta chain was found in a study of beta chain features in type 1 diabetes. Study-wide background: When patients were set against healthy donors, age, gender and cell yields were similar.

Notes on this clone: What it binds is not known.

Expressed TCRB transcripts were sequenced because the isolated RNA had all been reverse transcribed beforehand. Produced via immunoSEQ multiplex PCR; TCRdb's table is partial and in-frame only. This table holds a few hundred thousand clones, around an eighth found once. Germline CDR1 is MNHEY and CDR2 is SVGAGI. The germline V and J ends were trimmed by 0 bases and 7 bases, with 12 bases remaining between them. The CDR3 consists of 15 residues. Regarding the study as a whole: In all four CD4+ subsets, TCRB CDR3 length was significantly, moderately reduced in type 1 diabetes. The study found that naive, central memory and Treg TCRB repertoires appeared more similar in patients than in healthy donors.

This receptor was obtained from a young woman with type 1 diabetes. V is TRBV6-5 and J is TRBJ1-4; D is uncertain. Source material: naive CD4+ T cells from blood. CDR3 sequence reads: CASSYSGRGIEKLFF. The DNA of the CDR3 is TGTGCCAGCAGTTACTCGGGGAGAGGGATTGAAAAACTGTTTTTT.